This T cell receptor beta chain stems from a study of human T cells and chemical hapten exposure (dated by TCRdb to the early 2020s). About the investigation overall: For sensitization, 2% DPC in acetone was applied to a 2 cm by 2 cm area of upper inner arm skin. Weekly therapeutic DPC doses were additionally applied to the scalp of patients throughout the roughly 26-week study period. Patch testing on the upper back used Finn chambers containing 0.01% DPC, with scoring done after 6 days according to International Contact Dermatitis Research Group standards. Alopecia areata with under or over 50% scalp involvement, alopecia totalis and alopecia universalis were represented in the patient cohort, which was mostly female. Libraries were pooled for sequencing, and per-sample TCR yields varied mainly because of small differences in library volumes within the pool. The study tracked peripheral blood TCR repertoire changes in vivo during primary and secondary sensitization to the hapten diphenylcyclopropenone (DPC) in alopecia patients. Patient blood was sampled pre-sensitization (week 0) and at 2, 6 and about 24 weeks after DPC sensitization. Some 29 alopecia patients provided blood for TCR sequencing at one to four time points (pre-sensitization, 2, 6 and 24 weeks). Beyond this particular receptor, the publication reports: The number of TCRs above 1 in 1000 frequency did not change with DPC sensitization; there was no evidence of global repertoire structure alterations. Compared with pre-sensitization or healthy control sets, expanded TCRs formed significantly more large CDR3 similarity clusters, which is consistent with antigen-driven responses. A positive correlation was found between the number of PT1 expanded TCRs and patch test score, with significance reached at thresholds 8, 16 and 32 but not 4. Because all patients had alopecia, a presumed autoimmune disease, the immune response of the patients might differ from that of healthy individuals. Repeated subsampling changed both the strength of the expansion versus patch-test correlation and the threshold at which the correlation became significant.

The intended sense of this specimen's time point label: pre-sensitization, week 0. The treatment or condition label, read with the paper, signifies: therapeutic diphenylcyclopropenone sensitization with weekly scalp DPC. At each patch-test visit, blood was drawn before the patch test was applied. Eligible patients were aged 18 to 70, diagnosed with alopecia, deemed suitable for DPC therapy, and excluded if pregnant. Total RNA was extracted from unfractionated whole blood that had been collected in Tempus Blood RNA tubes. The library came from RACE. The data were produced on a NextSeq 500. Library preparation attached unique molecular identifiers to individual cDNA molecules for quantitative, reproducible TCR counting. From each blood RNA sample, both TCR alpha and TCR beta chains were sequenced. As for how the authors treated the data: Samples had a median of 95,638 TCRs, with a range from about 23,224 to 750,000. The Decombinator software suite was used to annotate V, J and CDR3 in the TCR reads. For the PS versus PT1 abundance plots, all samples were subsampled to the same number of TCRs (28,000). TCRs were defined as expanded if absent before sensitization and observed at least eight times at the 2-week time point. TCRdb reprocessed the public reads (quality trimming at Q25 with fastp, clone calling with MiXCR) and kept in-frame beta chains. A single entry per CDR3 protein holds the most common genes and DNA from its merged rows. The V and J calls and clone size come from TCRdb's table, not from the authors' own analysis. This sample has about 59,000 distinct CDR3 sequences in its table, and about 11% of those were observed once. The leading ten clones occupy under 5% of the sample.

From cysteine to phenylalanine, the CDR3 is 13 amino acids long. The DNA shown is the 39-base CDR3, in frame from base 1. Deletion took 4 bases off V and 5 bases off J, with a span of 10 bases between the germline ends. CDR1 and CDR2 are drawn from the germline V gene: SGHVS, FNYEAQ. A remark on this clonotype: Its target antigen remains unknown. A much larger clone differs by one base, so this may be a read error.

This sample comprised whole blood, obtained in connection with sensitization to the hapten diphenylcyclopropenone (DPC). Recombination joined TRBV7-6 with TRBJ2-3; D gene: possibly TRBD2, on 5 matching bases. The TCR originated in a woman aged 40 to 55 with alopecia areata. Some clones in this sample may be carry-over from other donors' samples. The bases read TGTGCCAGCAGCTCCACAGAGGGAGATACGCAGTATTTT. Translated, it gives CASSSTEGDTQYF.